A single T cell receptor (beta chain) is shown here with its context. The sample is drawn from a study of blood T cell repertoires in COVID-19. Whole-study context: From the United States, Italy and Spain came samples of acute and convalescent COVID-19. In each case, the material was cDNA or gDNA derived from T cells, B-cell-depleted T cells, or PBMCs.

The CDR3 consists of 11 residues. Trimming removed 6 bases from V and 5 bases from J, with 2 bases in between. Per germline, CDR1 WSHSY and CDR2 SAAADI. Methods used by the authors: Reference gene primer amplification yielded estimated nucleated cell counts. Libraries were prepared by immunoSEQ multiplex PCR; TCRdb keeps only in-frame clonotypes and omits some of them. Clone size and V and J calls were adopted from that table, with D and trimming inferred from the DNA. Of 110,000 to 150,000 clones listed, approximately 80% are singletons. This chain joins TRBV10-2 and TRBJ1-6; D unclear. The sequence derives from a woman in her fifties or sixties with acute or convalescent COVID-19. Sequenced material: peripheral blood. The CDR3 here is CASSNNSPLHF. In nucleotides, the CDR3 is TGCGCCAGCAGCAATAATTCACCCCTCCACTTT.